Here is one T cell receptor beta chain with its context. The sample comes from a study of CD8+ T cells in alopecia areata. Treatment specified: oral pan-JAK inhibitor, 5-10 mg twice daily. Sorted populations comprised CD4+ and CD8+ T cells obtained from PBMCs. Sequencing used cDNA as its template, made by extracting RNA and reverse transcribing it. Sequenced by immunoSEQ multiplex PCR; TCRdb stores in-frame clones only, minus some. The table lists more than 150,000 clones, 51% of them singletons. The CDR3 length is 15 residues. Trimming shortened V by 4 bases and J by 0 bases, and 11 bases separated the two germline ends. The germline CDR1 and CDR2 sequences are SGHRS and YFSETQ.

The chain carries TRBV5-1 and TRBJ2-4; no clear D. Here the sequenced sample was CD8+ T cells sorted from blood, taken around week 53, from a patient treated with tofacitinib. The receptor comes from a human donor with alopecia areata. The CDR3 coding sequence is TGCGCCAGCAGCCGGATGGACCAAGCCAAAAACATTCAGTACTTC. Translating gives CASSRMDQAKNIQYF. The whole variable domain, remainder taken from reference TRBV5-1 and TRBJ2-4, is KAGVTQTPRYLIKTRGQQVTLSCSPISGHRSVSWYQQTPGQGLQFLFEYFSETQRNKGNFPGRFSGRQFSNSRSEMNVSTLELGDSALYLCASSRMDQAKNIQYFGAGTRLSVL.